Shown below are 19 T cell receptor beta chains from a single sample sequenced in a study of T cells in Graves' hyperthyroidism and ophthalmopathy. Amplified TCR beta CDR3 regions came from RNA transcripts. The TCR CDR3 was amplified in a first-round RT-PCR using the HTBI primer set. TCRdb analysed the multiplex PCR reads with MiXCR anew, one entry per CDR3 protein. The top ten clones hold approximately 31% of a sample with nearly 750,000 distinct CDR3 sequences, under 45% of them seen once. The source material was blood. The receptors stem from a woman between 40 and 50 years old with Graves' hyperthyroidism.

This clonotype was detected only a few times. The chain combines TRBV5-8 with TRBJ2-5, with D unresolved. The CDR3 has 14 amino acids. Trimming left V 0 bases short and J 3 bases short, with 9 bases between. In germline, CDR1 is SGHTS, CDR2 YDEGEE. The CDR3 loop is CASSLEWPKETQYF. The CDR3 DNA follows: TGTGCCAGCAGCTTGGAATGGCCGAAAGAGACCCAGTACTTC.

In its sample, this clonotype was seen many times. This chain links TRBV6-5 with TRBJ2-7, with TRBD1 as a possible D gene (5 bases). Germline assignment: CDR1 MNHEY and CDR2 SVGAGI. The CDR3 runs 15 residues. Trimming left V 4 bases short and J 8 bases short, with 21 bases between. CDR3 sequence: CASSSGSAESIQQYF. CDR3 in DNA: TGTGCCAGCAGTTCAGGGTCGGCAGAATCGATCCAGCAGTACTTC.

This clonotype was observed a handful of times. The chain uses TRBV30 and TRBJ1-5, with D perhaps TRBD1 (5 bases). The V gene lost 2 bases and the J gene lost 5 bases, with 10 bases spanning the gap. Germline assignment: CDR1 GTSNPN and CDR2 SVGIG (reference sequence). The CDR3 loop spans 13 amino acids. The CDR3 loop is CAWSSRAYQPQHF. CDR3 in DNA: TGTGCCTGGAGTTCCAGGGCTTATCAGCCCCAGCATTTT.

The sample holds a few counts of this clonotype. The rearrangement links TRBV19 to TRBJ2-7, with a possible D match to TRBD1 (6 bases). CDR3 length equals 15 residues. CDR1 is LNHDA, CDR2 SQIVND, per germline (reference sequence). V lost 5 bases, J lost 2 bases, and 16 bases lay in between. The CDR3 region has the DNA TGTGCCAGTAGTGTAATTGGGACATCCCCCTACGAGCAGTACTTC. Its protein is CASSVIGTSPYEQYF.

This clonotype was counted only a few times. This chain uses TRBV18 with TRBJ2-5; tentatively, D is TRBD2 (6 bases). The CDR3 length is 17 residues. V lost 0 bases and J lost 0, with 14 bases in between. The germline V gene has CDR1 KGHSH and CDR2 LQKENI. The CDR3 DNA reads as TGTGCCAGCTCACCACCAGGGACTGACTGGTACCAAGAGACCCAGTACTTC. Its protein product is CASSPPGTDWYQETQYF.

The chain combines TRBV2 with TRBJ2-7, with 9 positions matching TRBD2. V shed 4 bases and J 0 bases; nucleotides not matched to a gene: 7. This CDR3 contains 16 residues. The germline CDR1 and CDR2 sequences are SNHLY and FYNNEI. The CDR3 DNA reads as TGTGCCAGCAGTGCTAGACTAGCGGTCCTCTCCTACGAGCAGTACTTC. Translating gives CASSARLAVLSYEQYF.

This chain uses TRBV4-1 with TRBJ2-7; D not certain. V lost 4 bases to trimming and J lost 6 bases, with 10 bases between them. CDR1 and CDR2 (germline): MGHRA, YSYEKL. The CDR3 runs to 12 residues. CDR3 residues: CASSRPSSEQYF. The CDR3 DNA follows: TGCGCCAGCAGCCGACCTAGTAGCGAGCAGTACTTC.

In the case of this clonotype: At one of its ends the junction is not consistent with the germline gene, which may arise from a read error. The chain employs TRBV10-3 and TRBJ2-7; 8 bases match TRBD1. Germline V lookup: CDR1 ENHRY, CDR2 SYGVKD. This CDR3 has 14 residues. CDR3 in amino acids: CASSYTTGGYEQYF. The CDR3, as DNA: TGTGCCAGCAGTTACACAACAGGGGGATACGAGCAGTACTTC.

This clonotype was counted at least ten times. V usage is TRBV7-2 and J usage is TRBJ1-1, with D tentatively TRBD1 (5 bases). Between the trimmed V and J ends, which lost 4 bases and 0 bases, there was a span of 15 bases. The CDR3 runs to 16 residues. Germline lookup yields CDR1 SGHTA and CDR2 FQGNSA. Here the CDR3 reads CASSSQQGSMNTEAFF. CDR3 nucleotides: TGTGCCAGCAGCTCGCAGCAGGGTTCTATGAACACTGAAGCTTTCTTT. Based on the CDR3 plus reference TRBV7-2 and TRBJ1-1, the full variable domain is GAGVSQSPSNKVTEKGKDVELRCDPISGHTALYWYRQSLGQGLEFLIYFQGNSAPDKSGLPSDRFSAERTGGSVSTLTIQRTQQEDSAVYLCASSSQQGSMNTEAFFGQGTRLTVV.

The CDR3 region has the DNA TGCAGTGCTAGAGAGGGACGGTGGGATTGGCAGCCCCAGCATTTT. Amino acid sequence: CSAREGRWDWQPQHF. This sequence joins TRBV20-1 and TRBJ1-5; D is possibly TRBD1 (5 bases). The CDR3 extends over 15 amino acids. Germline CDR1 DFQATT, CDR2 SNEGSKA (reference sequence). Trimming took off 0 bases at V and 7 bases at J, with 16 bases between the two ends.

In this sample, this clonotype turned up many times. The gene calls are TRBV6-5 and TRBJ2-7; D tentatively reads TRBD1 or TRBD2 (5 bases each). The CDR3 length is 12 residues. V was shortened by 5 bases and J by 4 bases, with 9 bases between the two germline ends. CDR1 and CDR2 from the germline V gene are MNHEY and SVGAGI. The CDR3 DNA is TGTGCCAGCAGTCGCGAGGGGTACGAGCAGTACTTC. This encodes CASSREGYEQYF.

This chain uses TRBV29-1 with TRBJ2-7, with 7 bases lining up with TRBD1. Germline V gene data show CDR1 as SQVTM and CDR2 as ANQGSEA. V dropped 4 bases and J dropped 3; count of bases not matched to a gene: 3. There are 12 residues in the CDR3. This CDR3 reads CSVVTGIYEQYF. The CDR3 DNA reads as TGCAGCGTTGTGACAGGGATCTACGAGCAGTACTTC.

This clonotype occurred a few times. V is TRBV9 and J is TRBJ2-7, with a weak D call TRBD2 (6 bases). Germline CDR1 and CDR2: SGDLS and YYNGEE. This CDR3 comprises 15 residues. The V and J ends lost 2 bases and 0 bases respectively, with 12 bases between them. The CDR3 reads CASSVSSALSYEQYF. Written as DNA, the CDR3 is TGTGCCAGCAGCGTTTCTAGCGCCCTCTCCTACGAGCAGTACTTC.

V is TRBV7-9 and J is TRBJ1-2; unclear D gene. With 1 base removed from V and 8 bases from J, the gap between germline ends came to 11 bases. The CDR3 is 13 residues long. Germline V lookup: CDR1 SEHNR, CDR2 FQNEAQ (reference sequence). DNA for the CDR3: TGTGCCAGCAGCTTAGGTCTAGGTGAGGGCTACACCTTC. Protein sequence: CASSLGLGEGYTF.

This clonotype showed up many times. V usage is TRBV6-1 and J usage is TRBJ2-5, with 7 bases lining up with TRBD1. V gave up 10 bases and J gave up 5 bases; unmatched junction bases: 13. The CDR3 spans 14 residues. Looked up from germline, CDR1 is MNHNS and CDR2 is SASEGT. CDR3 region: CATQDPRGLETQYF. The DNA for the CDR3 is TGTGCCACCCAAGACCCCAGGGGGTTGGAGACCCAGTACTTC.

This clonotype was seen more than once but under ten times. This rearrangement joins TRBV7-2 to TRBJ1-1, with TRBD1 as a possible D gene (5 bases). With 7 bases removed from V and 0 bases from J, the gap between germline ends came to 12 bases. Germline CDR1 reads SGHTA; CDR2 reads FQGNSA. This CDR3 has 14 amino acids. The CDR3 DNA follows: TGTGCCAGCAAGGGGACCGGGCTGAACACTGAAGCTTTCTTT. This translates into CASKGTGLNTEAFF.

A few counts support this clonotype. The genes are TRBV14 and TRBJ2-7; D is ambiguous. Trimming pared 6 bases from V and 2 bases from J, leaving 11 bases between. Per germline, CDR1 SGHDN and CDR2 FVKESK. The CDR3 loop spans 13 amino acids. The CDR3, as DNA: TGTGCCAGCAGGACGTTTGGGACCTACGAGCAGTACTTC. This encodes CASRTFGTYEQYF. The full variable domain, its missing parts supplied by reference TRBV14 and TRBJ2-7, is EAGVTQFPSHSVIEKGQTVTLRCDPISGHDNLYWYRRVMGKEIKFLLHFVKESKQDESGMPNNRFLAERTGGTYSTLKVQPAELEDSGVYFCASRTFGTYEQYFGPGTRLTVT.

This clonotype showed up just a few times. The chain combines TRBV5-1 with TRBJ1-4; no clear D gene. The germline V and J ends were trimmed by 7 bases and 8 bases, with 15 bases remaining between them. The CDR3 contains 13 residues. Germline V lookup: CDR1 SGHRS, CDR2 YFSETQ. CDR3 DNA sequence: TGCGCCAGCCGCCTAATACCAACCGAAAAACTGTTTTTT. Protein: CASRLIPTEKLFF.

This clonotype was detected a few times. The genes are TRBV12-3 or TRBV12-4 and TRBJ2-7, with 8 positions matching TRBD1. J lost 3 bases, V lost 6 bases, and 7 bases had no gene match. The CDR3 sequence is 14 residues long. The CDR3 spells CASSTQTGGYEQYF. Written as DNA, the CDR3 is TGTGCCAGCAGCACTCAAACAGGGGGCTACGAGCAGTACTTC.